The following is a T cell receptor (beta chain) sequence with its context. Its antigen is unknown. The data were taken from a study of T-cell memory formation after mild COVID-19. Study-wide findings and caveats: Among contracting clones, CD4+ were mainly CM/EM and CD8+ enriched in EMRA.

TCRdb analysed the 5' RACE reads with MiXCR anew, one entry per CDR3 protein. The repertoire includes roughly 190,000 distinct CDR3 sequences, about 18% of them detected once, and 2.4% sits in the top ten. The receptor was derived from an adult woman who had mild COVID-19 (a few samples of this study predate the infection). Cell type and time point are not known. Sequencing was done on a sample of PBMCs or a T cell subset sorted from them (not recorded which).

The CDR3 bases are TGCGCCAGCAGCTTGGCAGGGCACGGACCCTCTGGGGCCAACGTCCTGACTTTC. It translates to CASSLAGHGPSGANVLTF. The V call is TRBV5-1, the J call TRBJ2-6; the D gene is possibly TRBD1 (5 bases). This CDR3 spans 18 amino acids. V lost 0 bases and J lost 0, with 13 bases in between. Germline V gives CDR1 SGHRS, CDR2 YFSETQ.